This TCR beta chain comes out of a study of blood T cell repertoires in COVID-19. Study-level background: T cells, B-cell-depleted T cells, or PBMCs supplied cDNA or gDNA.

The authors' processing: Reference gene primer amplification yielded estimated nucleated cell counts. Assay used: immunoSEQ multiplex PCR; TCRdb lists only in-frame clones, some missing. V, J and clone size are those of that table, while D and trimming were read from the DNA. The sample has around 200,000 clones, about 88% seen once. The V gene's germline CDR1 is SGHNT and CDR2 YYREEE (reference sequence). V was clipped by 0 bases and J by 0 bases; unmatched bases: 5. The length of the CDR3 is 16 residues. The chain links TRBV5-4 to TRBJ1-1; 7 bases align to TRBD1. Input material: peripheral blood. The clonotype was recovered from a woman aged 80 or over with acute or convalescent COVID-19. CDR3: CASSLEAGGMNTEAFF. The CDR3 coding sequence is TGTGCCAGCAGCTTGGAGGCAGGGGGGATGAACACTGAAGCTTTCTTT.